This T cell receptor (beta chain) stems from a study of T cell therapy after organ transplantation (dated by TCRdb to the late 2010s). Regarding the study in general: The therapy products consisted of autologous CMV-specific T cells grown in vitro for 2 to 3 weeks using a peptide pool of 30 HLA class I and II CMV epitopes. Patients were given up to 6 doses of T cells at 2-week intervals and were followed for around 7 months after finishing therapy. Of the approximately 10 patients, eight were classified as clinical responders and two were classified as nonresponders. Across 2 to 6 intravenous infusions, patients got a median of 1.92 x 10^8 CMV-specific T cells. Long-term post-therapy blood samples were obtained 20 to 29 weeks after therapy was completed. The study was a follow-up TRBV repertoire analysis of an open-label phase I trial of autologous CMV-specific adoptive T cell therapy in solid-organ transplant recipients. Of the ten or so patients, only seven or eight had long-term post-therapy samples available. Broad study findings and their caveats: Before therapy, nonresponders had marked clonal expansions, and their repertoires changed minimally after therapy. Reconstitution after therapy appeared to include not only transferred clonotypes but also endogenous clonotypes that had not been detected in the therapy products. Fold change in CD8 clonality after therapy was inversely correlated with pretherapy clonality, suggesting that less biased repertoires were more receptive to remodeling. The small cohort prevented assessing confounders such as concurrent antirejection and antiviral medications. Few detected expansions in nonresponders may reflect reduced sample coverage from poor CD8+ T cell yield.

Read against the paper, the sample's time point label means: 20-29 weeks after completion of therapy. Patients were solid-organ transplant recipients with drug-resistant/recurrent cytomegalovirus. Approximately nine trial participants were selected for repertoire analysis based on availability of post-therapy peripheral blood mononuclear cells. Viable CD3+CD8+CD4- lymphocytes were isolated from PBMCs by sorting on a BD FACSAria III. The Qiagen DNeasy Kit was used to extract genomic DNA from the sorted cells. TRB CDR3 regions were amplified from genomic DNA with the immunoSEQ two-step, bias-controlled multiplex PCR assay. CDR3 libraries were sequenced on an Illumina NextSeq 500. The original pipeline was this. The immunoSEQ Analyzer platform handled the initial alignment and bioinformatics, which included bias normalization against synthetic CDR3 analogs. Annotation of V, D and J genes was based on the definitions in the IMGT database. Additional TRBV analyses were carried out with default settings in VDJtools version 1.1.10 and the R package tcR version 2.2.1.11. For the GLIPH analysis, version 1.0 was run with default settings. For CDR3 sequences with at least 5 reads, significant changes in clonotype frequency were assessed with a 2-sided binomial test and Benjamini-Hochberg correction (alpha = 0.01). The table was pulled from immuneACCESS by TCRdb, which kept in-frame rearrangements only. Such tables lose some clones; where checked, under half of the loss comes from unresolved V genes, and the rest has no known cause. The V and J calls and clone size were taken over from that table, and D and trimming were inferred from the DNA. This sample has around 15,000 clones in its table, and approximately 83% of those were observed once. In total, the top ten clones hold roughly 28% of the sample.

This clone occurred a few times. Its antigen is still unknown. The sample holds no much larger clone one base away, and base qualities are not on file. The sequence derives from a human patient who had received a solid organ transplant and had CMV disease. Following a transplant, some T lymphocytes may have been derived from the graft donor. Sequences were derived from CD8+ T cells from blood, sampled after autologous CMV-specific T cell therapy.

The DNA sequence follows: TGTGCCAGCAGTGACTCATCTAGCACAGATACGCAGTATTTT. Translated, this gives CASSDSSSTDTQYF. The rearrangement joined TRBV6-4 to TRBJ2-3, with the D gene call left open. In the germline V gene, CDR1 corresponds to MRHNA and CDR2 to SNTAGT. The CDR3 goes from the cysteine to the phenylalanine over 14 residues. The DNA shown is the 42-base CDR3, in frame from base 1. Trimming takes 0 bases from V and 0 bases from J, and the germline ends sit 4 bases apart.